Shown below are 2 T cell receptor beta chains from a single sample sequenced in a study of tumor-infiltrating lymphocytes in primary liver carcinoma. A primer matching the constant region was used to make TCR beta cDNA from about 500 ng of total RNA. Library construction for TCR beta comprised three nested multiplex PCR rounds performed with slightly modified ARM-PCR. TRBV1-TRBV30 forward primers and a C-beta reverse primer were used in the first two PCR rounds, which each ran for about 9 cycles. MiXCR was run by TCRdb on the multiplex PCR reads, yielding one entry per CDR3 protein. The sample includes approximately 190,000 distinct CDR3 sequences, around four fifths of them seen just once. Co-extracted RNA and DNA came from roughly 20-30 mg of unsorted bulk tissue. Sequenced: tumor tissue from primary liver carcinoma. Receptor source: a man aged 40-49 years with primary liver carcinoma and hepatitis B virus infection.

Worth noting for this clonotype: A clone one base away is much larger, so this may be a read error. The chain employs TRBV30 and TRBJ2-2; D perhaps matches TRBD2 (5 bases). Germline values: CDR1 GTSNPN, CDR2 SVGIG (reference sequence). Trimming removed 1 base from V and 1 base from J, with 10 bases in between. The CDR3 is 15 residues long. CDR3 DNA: TGTGCCTGGAGTGGGTGGGAGAAGAACACCGGGGAGCTGTTTTTT. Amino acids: CAWSGWEKNTGELFF.

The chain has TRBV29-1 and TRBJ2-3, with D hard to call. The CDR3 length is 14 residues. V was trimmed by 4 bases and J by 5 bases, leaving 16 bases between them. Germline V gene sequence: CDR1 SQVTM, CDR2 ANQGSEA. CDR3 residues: CSVGVTRIRDTQYF. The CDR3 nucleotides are TGCAGCGTTGGGGTGACACGGATCCGAGATACGCAGTATTTT.